The rows below give T cell receptor beta chains drawn from one sample of a study of shared clonotypes between healthy human individuals. Method: immunoSEQ multiplex PCR; TCRdb's copy keeps in-frame clones and lacks some. The sample lists approximately 1.5 million clones; 97% to 99% were seen once. Sequences were obtained from naive CD4+ T cells sorted from blood. Receptors originate from a young man in good health. Each CDR3 is given with its conserved first and last residue. A D gene is named only where the DNA matches it firmly. Size tells how often a clone was seen (once, few, many) or the class of an expanded clone, and some rows leave it out.

J | length | size | V | D | DNA | CDR3
TRBJ2-1 | 13 | . | TRBV18 | TRBD1 | TGTGCCAGCTCAACGGACAGGAACAATGAGCAGTTCTTC | CASSTDRNNEQFF
TRBJ1-5 | 15 | . | TRBV2 | TRBD1 | TGTGCCAGCAGCCCGGGACAGGGGAGAGGACAGCCCCAGCATTTT | CASSPGQGRGQPQHF
TRBJ2-6 | 17 | . | TRBV7-9 | . | TGTGCCAGCAACCCTCGAGGGGAGATCTCTGGGGCCAACGTCCTGACTTTC | CASNPRGEISGANVLTF
TRBJ2-5 | 14 | . | TRBV28 | . | TGTGCCAGCAGTTTATCCCAACAGGGTTCGGACCAGTACTTC | CASSLSQQGSDQYF
TRBJ2-1 | 12 | . | TRBV5-5 | . | TGTGCCAGCAGCCCGGGGATCCGTCAGCAGTTCTTC | CASSPGIRQQFF
TRBJ2-1 | 16 | . | TRBV5-4 | TRBD2 | TGTGCCAGCAGACCTGTAGGGCTAGCGGCCCTCAATGAGCAGTTCTTC | CASRPVGLAALNEQFF
TRBJ2-2 | 16 | . | TRBV11-3 | . | TGTGCCAGCAGCACCCGGGGAGCATCGAACACCGGGGAGCTGTTTTTT | CASSTRGASNTGELFF
TRBJ2-3 | 13 | . | TRBV19 | . | TGTGCCAGCGGGACGGGTGTCACAGATACGCAGTATTTT | CASGTGVTDTQYF
TRBJ2-3 | 16 | . | TRBV18 | . | TGTGCCAGCTCACCACGGGCTAGCCCAAGCACAGATACGCAGTATTTT | CASSPRASPSTDTQYF
TRBJ1-4 | 14 | . | TRBV5-5 | . | TGTGCCAGCAGCGGAGGGGCGCCGGATGAAAAACTGTTTTTT | CASSGGAPDEKLFF
TRBJ2-6 | 17 | . | TRBV18 | . | TGTGCCAGCTCACCACTGGCAGGCGCGTCTGGGGCCAACGTCCTGACTTTC | CASSPLAGASGANVLTF
TRBJ2-3 | 15 | . | TRBV5-1 | TRBD1 | TGCGCCAGCAGCACCGGACAGGGGGGCACAGATACGCAGTATTTT | CASSTGQGGTDTQYF
TRBJ2-7 | 13 | . | TRBV5-1 | . | TGCGCCAGCAGTCACCAGGGGTCCTACGAGCAGTACTTC | CASSHQGSYEQYF
TRBJ2-3 | 16 | . | TRBV29-1 | . | TGCAGCGTTGAAGACCTTTCCGGCGGAGGCACAGATACGCAGTATTTT | CSVEDLSGGGTDTQYF
TRBJ2-7 | 14 | . | TRBV7-6 | TRBD2 | TGTGCCAGCAGCCCAACTAGCGGACCCTACGAGCAGTACTTC | CASSPTSGPYEQYF
TRBJ1-2 | 14 | . | TRBV7-2 | . | TGTGCCAGCAGCACACGGAGAGGAAACTATGGCTACACCTTC | CASSTRRGNYGYTF
TRBJ2-1 | 18 | . | TRBV5-4 | TRBD1 | TGTGCCAGCAGCTTGGAGTTGGGTTTGGCAGGGGGTATCAATGAGCAGTTCTTC | CASSLELGLAGGINEQFF
TRBJ2-1 | 15 | . | TRBV5-1 | . | TGCGCCAGCAGCCCGGGAGCGGGTTCCTACAATGAGCAGTTCTTC | CASSPGAGSYNEQFF
TRBJ1-3 | 15 | . | TRBV6-1 | . | TGTGCCAGCAGTGAACAGTTACTCTCTGGAAACACCATATATTTT | CASSEQLLSGNTIYF
TRBJ1-2 | 14 | . | TRBV9 | . | TGTGCCAGCAGCGTAGATCTGTTCGACTATGGCTACACCTTC | CASSVDLFDYGYTF
TRBJ1-1 | 17 | once | TRBV14 | . | TGTGCCAGCAGCCAAGATCGGGGGCCGGGGGCCAACACTGAAGCTTTCTTT | CASSQDRGPGANTEAFF
TRBJ2-7 | 15 | . | TRBV6-1 | . | TGTGCCAGCACGGACAGGGAGGGGCCAAGGGACGAGCAGTACTTC | CASTDREGPRDEQYF
TRBJ1-2 | 15 | . | TRBV7-9 | TRBD1 | TGTGCCAGCAGCTTACCGGGACAGCCTAACTATGGCTACACCTTC | CASSLPGQPNYGYTF
TRBJ2-7 | 12 | . | TRBV5-1 | . | TGCGCCAGCAGCCACCCGCAGGGCGAGCAGTACTTC | CASSHPQGEQYF
TRBJ1-5 | 12 | . | TRBV10-3 | . | TGTGCCATCAGTGAGGGAGGACAGCCCCAGCATTTT | CAISEGGQPQHF
TRBJ2-2 | 14 | . | TRBV6-1 | . | TGTGCCAGCGGGGAAGAGACAAACACCGGGGAGCTGTTTTTT | CASGEETNTGELFF
TRBJ2-7 | 15 | . | TRBV5-4 | TRBD1 | TGTGCCAGCAGCCCGGGACAGGTCCTCGGAGCCGAGCAGTACTTC | CASSPGQVLGAEQYF
TRBJ2-7 | 11 | . | TRBV27 | . | TGTGCCAGCAGGAGGGGCCCCGAGCAGTACTTC | CASRRGPEQYF
TRBJ2-7 | 14 | . | TRBV18 | . | TGTGCCAGCTCACAACAACACAGCTCCTACGAGCAGTACTTC | CASSQQHSSYEQYF
TRBJ1-2 | 16 | . | TRBV7-9 | . | TGTGCCAGCAGCCCCCCCCTCCCGGGAAGGATTGATGGCTACACCTTC | CASSPPLPGRIDGYTF
TRBJ2-1 | 13 | . | TRBV7-9 | . | TGTGCCAGCAGGTTGAAAGTTGCCGATGAGCAGTTCTTC | CASRLKVADEQFF
TRBJ2-7 | 18 | . | TRBV18 | TRBD2 | TGTGCCAGCTCCCAAGCTCAGCCCAGGGAGGCTAGCGGTTACGAGCAGTACTTC | CASSQAQPREASGYEQYF
TRBJ2-2 | 12 | once | TRBV18 | . | TGTGCCAGCCAGAGGGATACCGGGGAGCTGTTTTTT | CASQRDTGELFF
TRBJ1-5 | 15 | . | TRBV19 | TRBD1 | TGTGCCAGTAGTAAACAGGGGCTTGGTTATCAGCCCCAGCATTTT | CASSKQGLGYQPQHF
TRBJ1-2 | 12 | . | TRBV2 | . | TGTGCCAGCAGGTTGGCAGACTATGGCTACACCTTC | CASRLADYGYTF
TRBJ1-4 | 13 | once | TRBV27 | . | TGTGCCAGCAGTCTCGGACGGCTTAGGAAACTGTTTTTT | CASSLGRLRKLFF
TRBJ2-2 | 11 | . | TRBV2 | . | TGTGCCAGCAGTTTTGCCGGGGAGCTGTTTTTT | CASSFAGELFF
TRBJ2-7 | 16 | . | TRBV7-9 | TRBD1 | TGTGCCAGCAGCTTATCACCCGACAGGGGTCGGGACGAGCAGTACTTC | CASSLSPDRGRDEQYF
TRBJ1-6 | 14 | . | TRBV7-2 | TRBD1 | TGTGCCAGCAGCCACCGGGACAGGGCTTCACCCCTCCACTTT | CASSHRDRASPLHF